Reported below is one T cell receptor beta chain. Its antigen remains unknown. Germline loops: CDR1 SGHTA, CDR2 FQGTGA. V was pared by 5 bases and J by 2 bases, with 14 bases of the junction left unmatched. The CDR3 covers 17 residues. PCR amplification relied on 60 Vbeta primers (plus 13 Jbeta primers). The data were produced by immunoSEQ multiplex PCR, yet TCRdb's version contains in-frame clones alone and is incomplete. Of 130,000 or so clones in the sample, 75% to 80% were seen once. Nominally healthy donors provided the samples, though records likely missed some immune exposures. This sample was taken from a study of cytomegalovirus exposure and HLA in healthy donors. Overall study context: Falling in the Caucasian-associated ancestry cluster were 80% to 90% of some 400 genotyped donors.

Whole-study results and caveats: A later analysis found that most CMV-associated TCR beta chains appeared HLA-restricted.

This TCR came from a woman in her sixties or seventies in good health and CMV-seronegative. The rearrangement links TRBV7-3 to TRBJ2-7; 8 bases are a match to TRBD2. Sequencing was carried out using PBMCs. The CDR3 sequence is CASSPLGAGGLTYEQYF. Here the CDR3 DNA reads TGTGCCAGCAGCCCCTTGGGCGCGGGGGGCCTCACCTACGAGCAGTACTTC.